The entry that follows covers one T cell receptor (beta chain) sequence. Its target is not known. Individuals who donated were healthy Caucasians from Russia aged about 6 to 90. Per sample, extraction of total RNA gave at least 5 micrograms in every case. With a J-beta primer mix and a sample-barcoded 5' primer, a second PCR ran about 7 to 11 cycles. Each cDNA molecule carried a tag from a template-switch adaptor that contained 12 random nucleotides. One entry per CDR3 protein, called by TCRdb with MiXCR from the 5' RACE reads. Here the sample spans nearly 1 million distinct CDR3 sequences, roughly 51% being singletons. This record belongs to a study of blood T cells in healthy people across ages. Study-wide results and limits: Lack of knowledge of donor CMV status possibly confounded expanded clonotype changes.

From germline, CDR1 is DFQATT and CDR2 SNEGSKA (reference sequence). The CDR3 is 15 amino acids. V lost 0 bases to trimming and J lost 5 bases, with 17 bases between them. The sample taken for sequencing was blood. The rearrangement uses TRBV20-1 and TRBJ2-7; a weak D match, TRBD1 (5 bases). The TCR originated in an older woman in good health. CDR3 DNA sequence: TGCAGTGCTAGAGATCGGAGAAGGGGCTGGGACGAGCAGTACTTC. Protein: CSARDRRRGWDEQYF.